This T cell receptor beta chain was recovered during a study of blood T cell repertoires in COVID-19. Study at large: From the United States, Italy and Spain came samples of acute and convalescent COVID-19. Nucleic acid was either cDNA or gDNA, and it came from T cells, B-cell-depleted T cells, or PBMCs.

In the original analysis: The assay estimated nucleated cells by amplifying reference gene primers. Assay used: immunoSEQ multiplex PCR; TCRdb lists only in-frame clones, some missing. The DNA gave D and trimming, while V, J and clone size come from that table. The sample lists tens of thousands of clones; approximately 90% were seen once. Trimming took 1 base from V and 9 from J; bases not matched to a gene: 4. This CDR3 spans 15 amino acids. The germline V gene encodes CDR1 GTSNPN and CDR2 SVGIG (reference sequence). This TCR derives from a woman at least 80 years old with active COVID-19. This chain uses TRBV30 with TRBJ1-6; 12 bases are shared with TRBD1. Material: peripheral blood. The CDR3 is CAWSEGTGGGSPLHF. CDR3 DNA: TGTGCCTGGAGTGAAGGGACAGGGGGCGGTTCACCCCTCCACTTT.